The sequence of this T cell receptor beta chain was determined in a study of CD8+ T cells in alopecia areata. Across the study: Among treated patients, oral tofacitinib was administered at 5 to 10 mg twice daily.

Documented treatment: oral pan-JAK inhibitor, 5-10 mg twice daily. V dropped 3 bases and J dropped 1 base, with 3 bases sitting between them. The CDR3 loop spans 12 amino acids. CDR1 and CDR2 (germline): SGHVS, FQNEAQ. Notes on this clone: A read error likely explains this, since a far larger clone differs by one base.

Sequencing used cDNA as its template, made by extracting RNA and reverse transcribing it. Using immunoSEQ multiplex PCR, the repertoire was profiled, and TCRdb retains in-frame clones only, with some absent. The sample consists of roughly 100,000 clones, 44% of them appearing once. This receptor was obtained from a human donor with alopecia areata. The sample consisted of CD8+ T cells sorted from blood, taken at week 24, from a patient treated with tofacitinib. The chain is built from TRBV7-8 and TRBJ1-1; no firm D call. CDR3 in amino acids: CASSFGNTEAFF. Here the CDR3 DNA reads TGTGCCAGCAGCTTCGGGAACACTGAAGCTTTCTTT.